This T cell receptor (beta chain) was documented in a study of T cell changes during pregnancy in multiple sclerosis. Assay used: immunoSEQ multiplex PCR; TCRdb lists only in-frame clones, some missing. The sample has about 73,000 clones, roughly nine tenths seen once; the top ten hold 8% to 9.5%. The sample holds one count of this clone. Germline assignment: CDR1 MNHEY and CDR2 SVGAGI. Between the trimmed V and J ends, which lost 2 bases and 7 bases, there was a span of 11 bases. This CDR3 is built from 13 residues. This sample comprised peripheral blood, obtained after pregnancy. The receptor's source is a female donor in good health, enrolled as a control in a pregnancy study. The chain recombines TRBV6-5 with TRBJ1-1; D is uncertain. CDR3 DNA sequence: TGTGCCAGCAGTTACCCCCGGCAGGTTGAAGCTTTCTTT. It codes for CASSYPRQVEAFF.